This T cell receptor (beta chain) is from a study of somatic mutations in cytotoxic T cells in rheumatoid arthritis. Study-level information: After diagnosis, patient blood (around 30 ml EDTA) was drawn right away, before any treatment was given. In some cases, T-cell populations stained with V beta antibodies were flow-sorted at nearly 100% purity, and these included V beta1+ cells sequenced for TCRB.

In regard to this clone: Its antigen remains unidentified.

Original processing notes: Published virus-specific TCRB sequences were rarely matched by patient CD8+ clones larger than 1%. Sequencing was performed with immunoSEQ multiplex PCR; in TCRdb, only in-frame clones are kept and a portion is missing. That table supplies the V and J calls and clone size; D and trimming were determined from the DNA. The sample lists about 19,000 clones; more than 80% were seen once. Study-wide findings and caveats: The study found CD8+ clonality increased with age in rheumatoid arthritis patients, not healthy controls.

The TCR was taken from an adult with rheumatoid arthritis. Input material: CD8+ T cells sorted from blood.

The CDR3 region is CASSPPREIYNEQFF. The CDR3, as DNA: TGTGCCAGCTCACCACCGCGGGAGATCTACAATGAGCAGTTCTTC. V usage is TRBV18 and J usage is TRBJ2-1; 7 bases are shared with TRBD2. CDR3 length: 15 residues. Germline lookup yields CDR1 KGHSH and CDR2 LQKENI. Unmatched junction bases numbered 2, after V lost 0 bases and J lost 3 bases.